This entry lists 22 T cell receptor beta chains sequenced from one sample in a study of OX40 agonist ivuxolimab in advanced cancers. The table came from immunoSEQ multiplex PCR; TCRdb's copy has only in-frame clones and leaves some out. The sample shows 65,000 to 70,000 clones, about 82% of them seen only once. The source was CD4+ or CD8+ T cells sorted from blood, collected in a trial of the OX40 agonist ivuxolimab. Every receptor here comes from an adult with an advanced solid tumor such as melanoma, head and neck, liver or kidney cancer.

This chain links TRBV4-3 with TRBJ2-1; 11 bases are a match to TRBD2. The CDR3 is 16 residues long. Germline V gene sequence: CDR1 LGHNA, CDR2 YSLEER. V trimming: 5 bases; J trimming: 4 bases; junction bases outside the gene matches: 7. CDR3 region: CASSTRGLAAYNEQFF. The CDR3 bases are TGCGCCAGCAGCACCCGGGGACTAGCGGCGTACAATGAGCAGTTCTTC.

V gene TRBV7-8 combines with J gene TRBJ2-5; D call uncertain. CDR3 length: 12 residues. Between the trimmed V and J ends, which lost 4 bases and 7 bases, there was a span of 10 bases. From germline, CDR1 is SGHVS and CDR2 FQNEAQ. The CDR3 sequence is CASSSTLRTQYF. The CDR3, as DNA: TGTGCCAGCAGCTCCACTCTTCGGACCCAGTACTTC.

The V gene is TRBV28, the J gene TRBJ2-2, with 9 bases identical to TRBD1. J lost 6 bases, V lost 5 bases, and 1 base had no gene match. The CDR3 spans 13 residues. From germline, CDR1 is MDHEN and CDR2 SYDVKM. The CDR3 bases are TGTGCCAGCAGTCGGACAGGGGCCGGGGAGCTGTTTTTT. Amino acids: CASSRTGAGELFF.

The V call is TRBV19, the J call TRBJ1-5, with 9 positions matching TRBD1. Germline trimming cut 4 bases from V and 2 bases from J; bases unmatched to any gene: 3. There are 15 residues in the CDR3. From germline, CDR1 is LNHDA and CDR2 SQIVND (reference sequence). CDR3 bases: TGTGCCAGTAGTAGAACAGGGGGCGGCAATCAGCCCCAGCATTTT. This codes for CASSRTGGGNQPQHF.

The chain links TRBV7-9 to TRBJ2-7; possible D gene TRBD1, 5 bases. Germline V gives CDR1 SEHNR, CDR2 FQNEAQ (reference sequence). V lost 0 bases, J lost 1 base, and 13 bases lay in between. This CDR3 is built from 16 residues. The CDR3 bases are TGTGCCAGCAGCTTAGCTAATGGGGCTGGGTCCTACGAGCAGTACTTC. Its translation is CASSLANGAGSYEQYF.

This chain uses TRBV2 with TRBJ2-2; 10 bases agree with TRBD1. The J segment lost 3 bases and the V segment lost 6 bases, leaving 4 bases of the junction unmatched. The CDR3 runs to 15 residues. CDR1 and CDR2 from the germline V gene are SNHLY and FYNNEI. CDR3 region: CASRGDRGDTGELFF. The CDR3 DNA reads as TGTGCCAGCAGGGGGGACAGGGGCGACACCGGGGAGCTGTTTTTT.

The chain couples TRBV28 to TRBJ1-1; TRBD1 might be the D (6 bases). The germline gives CDR1 MDHEN, CDR2 SYDVKM. Deletions cut 6 bases from V and 4 bases from J, with 12 bases between. This CDR3 is 13 amino acids long. CDR3 in amino acids: CASRQTGTTEAFF. CDR3 nucleotide sequence: TGTGCCAGCAGACAAACAGGGACCACTGAAGCTTTCTTT.

This clone has just a few counts. This chain links TRBV2 with TRBJ2-7, with D perhaps TRBD2 (6 bases). The CDR3 sequence is 11 residues long. Germline V gene lookup returns CDR1 SNHLY and CDR2 FYNNEI. Trimming cost V 8 bases and J 5 bases, with 10 bases left between them. CDR3 nucleotide sequence: TGTGCCAGCTCGGGAGCCCACGAGCAGTACTTC. As protein: CASSGAHEQYF.

The chain couples TRBV28 to TRBJ1-2; D is possibly TRBD1 (5 bases). With 7 bases removed from V and 4 bases from J, the gap between germline ends came to 13 bases. The germline CDR1 and CDR2 sequences are MDHEN and SYDVKM. The CDR3 runs 13 residues. The CDR3 nucleotides are TGTGCCAGCATGTTGACAGCAACCTATGGCTACACCTTC. This encodes CASMLTATYGYTF.

The J gene is TRBJ2-3, the V gene TRBV18, with TRBD2 identical over 7 bases. Germline V gene data show CDR1 as KGHSH and CDR2 as LQKENI. With V trimmed by 3 bases and J by 1 base, 4 bases remained unmatched. This CDR3 region has 15 residues. The CDR3 is CASSPSLAGTDTQYF. The CDR3 DNA reads as TGTGCCAGCTCACCGAGCCTAGCGGGCACAGATACGCAGTATTTT. The whole variable domain, remainder taken from reference TRBV18 and TRBJ2-3, is NAGVMQNPRHLVRRRGQEARLRCSPMKGHSHVYWYRQLPEEGLKFMVYLQKENIIDESGMPKERFSAEFPKEGPSILRIQQVVRGDSAAYFCASSPSLAGTDTQYFGPGTRLTVL.

The chain has TRBV5-5 and TRBJ2-1; unclear D gene. Trimming shortened V by 4 bases and J by 5 bases, and 16 bases separated the two germline ends. Germline V lookup: CDR1 SGHKS, CDR2 YYEKEE (reference sequence). This CDR3 has 15 residues. CDR3 sequence reads: CASSVALSPNNEQFF. CDR3 DNA sequence: TGTGCCAGCAGCGTAGCCCTTTCCCCGAACAATGAGCAGTTCTTC.

Only one count was recorded for this clone. This sequence joins TRBV7-9 and TRBJ2-3, with D perhaps TRBD1 (5 bases). The length of the CDR3 is 12 residues. Trimming took 6 bases from V and 1 from J, leaving 5 bases between them. CDR1 is SEHNR and CDR2 is FQNEAQ in the germline V gene (reference sequence). CDR3 DNA: TGTGCCAGCAGGGGGCGCACAGATACGCAGTATTTT. This sequence encodes CASRGRTDTQYF.

The chain links TRBV28 to TRBJ2-1; D is undetermined. Germline CDR1 is MDHEN and CDR2 is SYDVKM. CDR3 size: 12 residues. V was shortened by 6 bases and J by 2 bases, with 5 bases between the two germline ends. The CDR3 spells CASSGAYNEQFF. CDR3 nucleotides: TGTGCCAGCAGCGGCGCCTACAATGAGCAGTTCTTC.

This chain joins TRBV10-3 and TRBJ2-7; a possible D gene is TRBD2 (6 bases). V shed 0 bases and J shed 6 bases, with 21 bases lying between them. The CDR3 consists of 17 residues. Germline V CDR1 and CDR2: ENHRY, SYGVKD. In DNA, the CDR3 is TGTGCCATCAGTGAGTCTAAAAATAGCGGAGTCCCCGGCGAGCAGTACTTC. It is translated as CAISESKNSGVPGEQYF.

The chain recombines TRBV28 with TRBJ2-1; D unresolved. The CDR3 has 17 amino acids. The germline V gene encodes CDR1 MDHEN and CDR2 SYDVKM. Trimming removed 4 bases at V and 0 bases at J, with 16 bases between. CDR3 sequence reads: CASSSLGLPSSYNEQFF. The CDR3 DNA sequence: TGTGCCAGCAGTTCCCTCGGGCTGCCGTCCTCCTACAATGAGCAGTTCTTC.

This clone was seen more than once but under ten times. The genes are TRBV29-1 and TRBJ2-1, with 7 bases aligning to TRBD1. CDR3 length equals 19 residues. Germline CDR1 is SQVTM and CDR2 is ANQGSEA. J lost 0 bases, V lost 6 bases, and 20 bases had no gene match. The CDR3 spells CSVDSWGTAMRSSYNEQFF. For the CDR3, the DNA is TGCAGCGTGGATTCGTGGGGGACAGCAATGAGAAGCTCCTACAATGAGCAGTTCTTC.

The DNA of the CDR3 is TGCGCCAGCAGCCAAGATATGGGACAGGGACCCTATGGCTACACCTTC. Translated, it gives CASSQDMGQGPYGYTF. The V gene is TRBV4-1, the J gene TRBJ1-2, with TRBD1 identical over 9 bases. Germline CDR1 MGHRA, CDR2 YSYEKL. J was trimmed by 4 bases and V by 0 bases; bases with no gene match: 6. The CDR3 spans 16 residues.

V usage is TRBV6-4 and J usage is TRBJ1-1; D call uncertain. Germline V gene lookup returns CDR1 MRHNA and CDR2 SNTAGT. V gave up 2 bases and J gave up 7 bases, with 17 bases separating them. The CDR3 contains 15 residues. The CDR3 sequence is CASSDRDLRMDEAFF. CDR3 coding DNA: TGTGCCAGCAGTGACAGGGATCTCCGGATGGATGAAGCTTTCTTT.

The chain links TRBV5-1 to TRBJ2-7; 12 bases fit TRBD1. The CDR3 sequence is 16 residues long. V dropped 0 bases and J dropped 7; count of bases not matched to a gene: 8. Germline V CDR1 and CDR2: SGHRS, YFSETQ. CDR3 DNA: TGCGCCAGCAGCTTGGCGATGGGACAGGGGGCGCGGGAGCAGTACTTC. Its translation is CASSLAMGQGAREQYF.

This clone was found once. The V gene is TRBV7-6, the J gene TRBJ2-5; D is unresolved. Between the trimmed V and J ends, which lost 3 bases and 2 bases, there was a span of 16 bases. The CDR3 loop spans 16 amino acids. Germline CDR1 SGHVS, CDR2 FNYEAQ. CDR3 sequence: CASSLIVGRAQETQYF. Here the CDR3 DNA reads TGTGCCAGCAGCTTGATCGTGGGAAGGGCGCAAGAGACCCAGTACTTC. Together with reference TRBV7-6 and TRBJ2-5, the CDR3 gives the full variable domain: GAGVSQSPRYKVTKRGQDVALRCDPISGHVSLYWYRQALGQGPEFLTYFNYEAQQDKSGLPNDRFSAERPEGSISTLTIQRTEQRDSAMYRCASSLIVGRAQETQYFGPGTRLLVL.

Only a few counts were recorded for this clone. This sequence joins TRBV29-1 and TRBJ2-1; no reliable D call. V dropped 6 bases and J dropped 12 bases, with 18 bases sitting between them. Germline V gives CDR1 SQVTM, CDR2 ANQGSEA. This CDR3 is 12 amino acids long. The CDR3 region is CSVRSIGVGQFF. The CDR3 nucleotides are TGCAGCGTGAGGAGCATTGGGGTGGGGCAGTTCTTC.

This chain links TRBV4-2 with TRBJ2-7, with TRBD2 identical over 7 bases. V shed 0 bases, J shed 9 bases, and the junction held 14 bases outside the gene matches. Germline loops: CDR1 LGHNA, CDR2 YNFKEQ. The length of the CDR3 is 16 residues. This CDR3 is CASSQDLSSGDSGQYF. The CDR3 DNA reads TGTGCCAGCAGCCAAGATCTTTCTAGCGGAGACAGCGGGCAGTACTTC.